A single sample gave rise to the 10 T cell receptor beta chains below, sequenced in a study of shared clonotypes between healthy human individuals. TCRdb keeps only in-frame clones here, not all; method: immunoSEQ multiplex PCR. The data show some 2 million clones, about 95% seen once. Naive CD8 cells, CD45RO-negative and positively selected for CCR7, excluded terminally differentiated effector memory CD45RA+ cells. Material: naive CD8+ T cells sorted from blood. Receptors originate from a man younger than 35 in good health.

The chain couples TRBV6-1 to TRBJ2-1; tentative D call: TRBD2 (5 bases). The CDR3 totals 16 residues. Looked up from germline, CDR1 is MNHNS and CDR2 is SASEGT. V lost 1 base and J 1 base, leaving 11 bases between the germline ends. The CDR3 spells CASSEGRAESYNEQFF. CDR3 nucleotide sequence: TGTGCCAGCAGTGAAGGGCGAGCGGAATCCTACAATGAGCAGTTCTTC.

The rearrangement links TRBV6-5 to TRBJ1-1; perhaps TRBD1 as D (6 bases). With 5 bases removed from V and 7 bases from J, the gap between germline ends came to 11 bases. The CDR3 consists of 12 residues. Germline CDR1 reads MNHEY; CDR2 reads SVGAGI. The CDR3 protein is CASSPRGLEAFF. The DNA for the CDR3 is TGTGCCAGCAGTCCCCGGGGGCTTGAAGCTTTCTTT.

The chain is built from TRBV6-5 and TRBJ2-3, with D uncertain. Trimming removed 2 bases at V and 13 bases at J, with 16 bases between. In germline, CDR1 is MNHEY, CDR2 SVGAGI. This CDR3 comprises 13 residues. The CDR3 sequence is CASSYTIGREEYF. CDR3 DNA: TGTGCCAGCAGTTACACTATTGGCCGCGAGGAGTATTTT.

V is TRBV9 and J is TRBJ1-1; D unclear. There are 13 residues in the CDR3. From germline, CDR1 is SGDLS and CDR2 YYNGEE. Between the trimmed V and J ends, which lost 5 bases and 1 base, there was a span of 9 bases. The CDR3 DNA is TGTGCCAGCAGGGGCGGGCAGAACACTGAAGCTTTCTTT. Amino acid sequence: CASRGGQNTEAFF.

This chain links TRBV28 with TRBJ2-7; either TRBD1 or TRBD2 may fit D (5 bases each). Germline CDR1 is MDHEN and CDR2 is SYDVKM. The CDR3 consists of 14 residues. V gave up 5 bases and J gave up 3 bases, with 14 bases separating them. In nucleotides, the CDR3 is TGTGCCAGCAGTCCCCGGGACGGAGACTACGAGCAGTACTTC. Amino acid sequence: CASSPRDGDYEQYF.

V gene TRBV7-8 combines with J gene TRBJ1-1; perhaps TRBD1 as D (6 bases). In germline, CDR1 is SGHVS, CDR2 FQNEAQ. The V end was cut by 1 base, the J end by 3 bases, with 12 bases between. CDR3 length: 15 residues. The CDR3 spells CASSLGGGADTEAFF. The CDR3 coding sequence is TGTGCCAGCAGCTTAGGTGGGGGCGCGGACACTGAAGCTTTCTTT.

CDR3 DNA: TGCGCCAGCAGCTTGGCCGACCCGAACACTGAAGCTTTCTTT. Translating it yields CASSLADPNTEAFF. The chain carries TRBV5-1 and TRBJ1-1; D gene unclear. V was trimmed by 0 bases and J by 1 base, leaving 7 bases between them. CDR1 is SGHRS and CDR2 is YFSETQ in the germline V gene. This CDR3 is 14 amino acids long.

The V gene is TRBV4-1, the J gene TRBJ2-7; a weak D match, TRBD2 (5 bases). There are 15 residues in the CDR3. With 1 base removed from V and 2 bases from J, the gap between germline ends came to 12 bases. Germline V gene data show CDR1 as MGHRA and CDR2 as YSYEKL. CDR3 DNA sequence: TGCGCCAGCAGCCAAGGTGAGGGCTTAGCCTACGAGCAGTACTTC. It codes for CASSQGEGLAYEQYF.

The chain carries TRBV27 and TRBJ2-7; 7 positions agree with TRBD1. V lost 5 bases to trimming and J lost 3 bases; unmatched junction nucleotides: 13. The CDR3 length is 16 residues. Germline CDR1 and CDR2: MNHEY and SMNVEV (reference sequence). The CDR3 nucleotides are TGTGCCAGCAGTATAGCCCCCCCGGGACAGAACTACGAGCAGTACTTC. This encodes CASSIAPPGQNYEQYF.

This chain connects TRBV10-2 to TRBJ2-1; TRBD2 might be the D (6 bases). CDR3 size: 13 residues. V was clipped by 3 bases and J by 8 bases, with 11 bases between them. Germline assignment: CDR1 WSHSY and CDR2 SAAADI. The CDR3 bases are TGCGCCAGCAGTGAAATCCCGGGAGATGAGCAGTTCTTC. It is translated as CASSEIPGDEQFF.